The entry below describes one T cell receptor beta chain. In the authors' methods: Reference gene primer amplification yielded estimated nucleated cell counts. The method was immunoSEQ multiplex PCR; TCRdb's version includes in-frame clones alone and lacks a portion of them. That table is the source of V, J and clone size, and D and trimming were worked out from the DNA. The sample has about 100,000 clones, 91% seen once; the top ten hold approximately 15%. CDR1 MDHEN and CDR2 SYDVKM come from the germline V gene. This CDR3 contains 15 residues. The V end lost 2 bases, the J end lost 4 bases, and 9 bases lay between the germline ends. The data were taken from a study of blood T cell repertoires in COVID-19. Whole-study context: The study drew acute and convalescent COVID-19 samples from the United States, Italy and Spain. From T cells, B-cell-depleted T cells, or PBMCs came the material, which was cDNA or gDNA.

This rearrangement joins TRBV28 to TRBJ1-6, with no clear D. This sequence originates from a man aged 45-60 years with acute or convalescent COVID-19. What was sequenced was peripheral blood. DNA of the CDR3: TGTGCCAGCAGTTTAAATCCCCTTTATAATTCACCCCTCCACTTT. Protein: CASSLNPLYNSPLHF. The whole variable domain, filled in from reference TRBV28 and TRBJ1-6, reads DVKVTQSSRYLVKRTGEKVFLECVQDMDHENMFWYRQDPGLGLRLIYFSYDVKMKEKGDIPEGYSVSREKKERFSLILESASTNQTSMYLCASSLNPLYNSPLHFGNGTRLTVT.